This T cell receptor (beta chain) was sequenced in a study of shared clonotypes between healthy human individuals. Assay: immunoSEQ multiplex PCR; the TCRdb copy retains only in-frame clones and omits some. The sample has roughly 2 million clones; around 95% are singletons. Germline V gene lookup returns CDR1 SGHTA and CDR2 FQGNSA. With 6 bases clipped from V and 4 bases from J, the junction kept 13 bases outside the gene matches. The CDR3 extends over 16 amino acids. Sequencing input: naive CD4+ T cells sorted from blood. Subset meaning: CD45RA+ positively selected. The chain combines TRBV7-2 with TRBJ1-2; 8 positions match TRBD1. The sequence derives from a man aged 18 to 29 in good health. The CDR3: CASRPSGVGTGYGYTF. The CDR3 DNA reads TGTGCCAGCAGACCCAGCGGGGTCGGGACAGGCTATGGCTACACCTTC.